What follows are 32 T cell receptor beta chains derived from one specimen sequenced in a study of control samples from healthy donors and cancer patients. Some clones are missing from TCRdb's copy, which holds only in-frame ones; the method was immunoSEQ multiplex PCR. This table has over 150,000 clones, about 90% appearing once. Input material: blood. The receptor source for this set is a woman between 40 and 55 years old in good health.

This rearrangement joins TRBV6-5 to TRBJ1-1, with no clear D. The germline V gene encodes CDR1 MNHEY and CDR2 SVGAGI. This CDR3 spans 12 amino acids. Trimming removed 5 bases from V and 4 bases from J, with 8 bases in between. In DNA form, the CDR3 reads TGTGCCAGCAGTCCAGAGCCCACTGAAGCTTTCTTT. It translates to CASSPEPTEAFF.

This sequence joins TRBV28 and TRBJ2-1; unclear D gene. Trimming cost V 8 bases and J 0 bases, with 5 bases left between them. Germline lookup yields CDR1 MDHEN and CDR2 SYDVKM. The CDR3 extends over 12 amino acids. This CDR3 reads CASFSSYNEQFF. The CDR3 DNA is TGTGCCAGCTTTAGCTCCTACAATGAGCAGTTCTTC.

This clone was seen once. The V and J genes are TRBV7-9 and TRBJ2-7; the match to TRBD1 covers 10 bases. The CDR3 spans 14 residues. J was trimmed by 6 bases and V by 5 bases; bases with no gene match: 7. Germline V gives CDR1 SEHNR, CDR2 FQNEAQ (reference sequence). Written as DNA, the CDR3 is TGTGCCAGCAGCCAACCGGGACAGGGGTTCGAGCAGTACTTC. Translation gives CASSQPGQGFEQYF.

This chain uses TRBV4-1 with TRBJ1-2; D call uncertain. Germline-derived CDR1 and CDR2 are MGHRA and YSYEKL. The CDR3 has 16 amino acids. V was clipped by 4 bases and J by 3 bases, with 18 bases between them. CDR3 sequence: CASSPPPGRYDYGYTF. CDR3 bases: TGCGCCAGCAGCCCTCCCCCCGGTAGATACGACTATGGCTACACCTTC.

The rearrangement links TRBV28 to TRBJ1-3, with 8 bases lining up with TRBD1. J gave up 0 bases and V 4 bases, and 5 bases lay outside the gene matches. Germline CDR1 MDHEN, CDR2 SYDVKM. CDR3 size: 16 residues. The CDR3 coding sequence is TGTGCCAGCAGTTGGACAGGGCCTATCTCTGGAAACACCATATATTTT. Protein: CASSWTGPISGNTIYF.

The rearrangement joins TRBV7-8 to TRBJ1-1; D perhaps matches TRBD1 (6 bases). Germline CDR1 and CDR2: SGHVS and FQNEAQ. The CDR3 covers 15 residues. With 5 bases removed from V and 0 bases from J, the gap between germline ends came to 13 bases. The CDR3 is CASSLLQGLNTEAFF. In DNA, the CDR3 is TGTGCCAGCAGCCTGTTACAGGGTTTGAACACTGAAGCTTTCTTT. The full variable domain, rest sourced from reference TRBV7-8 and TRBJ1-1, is GAGVSQSPRYKVAKRGQDVALRCDPISGHVSLFWYQQALGQGPEFLTYFQNEAQLDKSGLPSDRFFAERPEGSVSTLKIQRTQQEDSAVYLCASSLLQGLNTEAFFGQGTRLTVV.

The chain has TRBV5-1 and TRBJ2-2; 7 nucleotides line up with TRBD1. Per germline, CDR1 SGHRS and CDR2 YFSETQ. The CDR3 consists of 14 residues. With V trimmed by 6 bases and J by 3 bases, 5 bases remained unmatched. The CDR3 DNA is TGCGCCAGCAAACAGGGGCCACACACCGGGGAGCTGTTTTTT. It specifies CASKQGPHTGELFF.

The CDR3 reads CASSFDPNSYNEQFF. The CDR3 DNA reads TGCGCCAGCAGCTTTGACCCTAACTCCTACAATGAGCAGTTCTTC. The V and J genes are TRBV5-1 and TRBJ2-1, with unresolved D. This CDR3 is 15 amino acids long. Germline assignment: CDR1 SGHRS and CDR2 YFSETQ. V was shortened by 2 bases and J by 0 bases, with 9 bases between the two germline ends.

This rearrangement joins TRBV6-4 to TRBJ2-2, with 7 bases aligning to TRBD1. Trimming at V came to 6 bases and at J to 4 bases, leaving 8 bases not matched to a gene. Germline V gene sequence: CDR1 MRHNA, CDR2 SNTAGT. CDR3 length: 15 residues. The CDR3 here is CASSSTGAGTGELFF. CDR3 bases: TGTGCCAGCAGCTCAACAGGGGCTGGCACCGGGGAGCTGTTTTTT.

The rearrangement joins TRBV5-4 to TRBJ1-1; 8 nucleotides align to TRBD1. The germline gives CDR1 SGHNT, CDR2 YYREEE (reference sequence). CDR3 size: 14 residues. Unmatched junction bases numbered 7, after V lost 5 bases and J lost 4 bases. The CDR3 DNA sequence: TGTGCCAGCAGAATGACAGGGGTGGGCACTGAAGCTTTCTTT. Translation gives CASRMTGVGTEAFF.

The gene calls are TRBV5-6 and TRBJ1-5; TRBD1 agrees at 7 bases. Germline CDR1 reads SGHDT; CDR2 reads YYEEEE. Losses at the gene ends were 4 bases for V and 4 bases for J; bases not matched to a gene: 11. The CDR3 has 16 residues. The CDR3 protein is CASSALGTTGNQPQHF. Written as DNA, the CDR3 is TGTGCCAGCAGCGCACTCGGGACGACAGGGAATCAGCCCCAGCATTTT.

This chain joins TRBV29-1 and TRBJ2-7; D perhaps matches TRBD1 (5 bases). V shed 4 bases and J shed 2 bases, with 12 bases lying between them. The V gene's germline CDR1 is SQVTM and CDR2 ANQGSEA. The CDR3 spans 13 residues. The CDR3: CSVVSTGTYEQYF. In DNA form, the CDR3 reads TGCAGCGTTGTTAGTACAGGTACCTACGAGCAGTACTTC.

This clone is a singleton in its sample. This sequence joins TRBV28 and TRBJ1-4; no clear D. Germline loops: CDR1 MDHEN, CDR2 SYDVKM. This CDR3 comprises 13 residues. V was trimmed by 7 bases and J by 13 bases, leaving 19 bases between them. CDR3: CASTSSGGDRLFF. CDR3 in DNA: TGTGCCAGCACCTCCTCGGGCGGAGATAGACTGTTTTTT.

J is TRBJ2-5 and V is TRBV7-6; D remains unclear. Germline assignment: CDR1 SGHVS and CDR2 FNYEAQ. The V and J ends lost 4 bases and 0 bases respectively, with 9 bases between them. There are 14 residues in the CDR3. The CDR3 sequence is CASSSPPHQETQYF. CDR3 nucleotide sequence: TGTGCCAGCAGCTCGCCACCCCACCAAGAGACCCAGTACTTC.

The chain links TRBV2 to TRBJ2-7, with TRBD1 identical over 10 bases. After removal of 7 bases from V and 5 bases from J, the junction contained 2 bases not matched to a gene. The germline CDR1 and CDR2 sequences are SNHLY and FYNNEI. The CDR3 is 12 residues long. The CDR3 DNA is TGTGCCAGCAAGGGACAGGGGAACGAGCAGTACTTC. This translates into CASKGQGNEQYF.

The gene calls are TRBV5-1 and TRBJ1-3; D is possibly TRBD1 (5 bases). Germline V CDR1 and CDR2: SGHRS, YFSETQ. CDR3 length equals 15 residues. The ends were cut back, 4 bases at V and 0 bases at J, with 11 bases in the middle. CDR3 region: CASSPAQGSGNTIYF. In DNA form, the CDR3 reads TGCGCCAGCAGCCCGGCTCAGGGCTCTGGAAACACCATATATTTT.

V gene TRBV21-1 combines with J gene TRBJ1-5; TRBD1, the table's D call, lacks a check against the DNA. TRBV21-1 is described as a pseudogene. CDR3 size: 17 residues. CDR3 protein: CATRTGTGGLCNQPQHF. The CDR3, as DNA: TGTGCCACACGAACCGGGACAGGGGGCTTATGCAATCAGCCCCAGCATTTT.

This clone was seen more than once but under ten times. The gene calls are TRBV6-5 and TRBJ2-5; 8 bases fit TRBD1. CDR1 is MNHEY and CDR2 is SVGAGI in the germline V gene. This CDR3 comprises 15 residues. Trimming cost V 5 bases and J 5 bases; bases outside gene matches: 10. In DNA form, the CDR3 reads TGTGCCAGCAGTCCCCGGGACAGGACGGCGGAGACCCAGTACTTC. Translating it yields CASSPRDRTAETQYF.

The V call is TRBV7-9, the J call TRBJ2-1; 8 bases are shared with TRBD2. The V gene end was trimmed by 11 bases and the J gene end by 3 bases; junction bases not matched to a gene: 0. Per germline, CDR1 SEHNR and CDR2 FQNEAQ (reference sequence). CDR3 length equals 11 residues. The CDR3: CAAGGYNEQFF. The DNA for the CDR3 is TGTGCCGCGGGGGGCTACAATGAGCAGTTCTTC.

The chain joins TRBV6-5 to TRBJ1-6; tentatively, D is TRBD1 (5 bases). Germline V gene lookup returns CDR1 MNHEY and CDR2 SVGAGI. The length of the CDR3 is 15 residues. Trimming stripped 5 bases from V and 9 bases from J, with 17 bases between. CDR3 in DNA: TGTGCCAGCAGTACCTTTCAGGGTGTAGGTTCACCCCTCCACTTT. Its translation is CASSTFQGVGSPLHF.

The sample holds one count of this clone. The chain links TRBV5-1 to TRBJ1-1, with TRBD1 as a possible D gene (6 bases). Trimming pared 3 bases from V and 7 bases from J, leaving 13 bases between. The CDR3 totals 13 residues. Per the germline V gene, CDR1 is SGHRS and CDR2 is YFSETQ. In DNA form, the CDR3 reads TGCGCCAGCAGCTCGGGACAAATAGTTGAAGCTTTCTTT. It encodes CASSSGQIVEAFF.

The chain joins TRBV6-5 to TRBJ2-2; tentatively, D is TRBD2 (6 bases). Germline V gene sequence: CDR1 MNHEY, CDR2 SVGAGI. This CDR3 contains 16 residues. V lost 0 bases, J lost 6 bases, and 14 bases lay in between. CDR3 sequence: CASSYSRGGEAGELFF. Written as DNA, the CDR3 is TGTGCCAGCAGTTACTCCCGTGGAGGGGAGGCCGGGGAGCTGTTTTTT.

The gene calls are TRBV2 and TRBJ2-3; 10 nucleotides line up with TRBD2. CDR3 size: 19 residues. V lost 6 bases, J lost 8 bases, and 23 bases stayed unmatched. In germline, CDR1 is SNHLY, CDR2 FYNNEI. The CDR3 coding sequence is TGTGCCAGCAGAGATCCTATCCGACCGGGACTAGCGTCATTTGGTACGCAGTATTTT. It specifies CASRDPIRPGLASFGTQYF.

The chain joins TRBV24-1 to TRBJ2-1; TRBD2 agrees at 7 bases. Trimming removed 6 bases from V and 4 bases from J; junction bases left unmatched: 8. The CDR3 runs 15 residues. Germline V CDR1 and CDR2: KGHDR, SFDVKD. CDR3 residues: CATSKSQGGYNEQFF. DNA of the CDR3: TGTGCCACCAGTAAGTCCCAGGGAGGGTACAATGAGCAGTTCTTC.

The CDR3 sequence is CASTLGAYNTGELFF. The DNA of the CDR3 is TGTGCCAGCACCCTAGGAGCTTATAACACCGGGGAGCTGTTTTTT. J is TRBJ2-2 and V is TRBV6-5; D is unclear. This CDR3 has 15 amino acids. CDR1 MNHEY and CDR2 SVGAGI come from the germline V gene. Trimming pared 7 bases from V and 2 bases from J, leaving 14 bases between.

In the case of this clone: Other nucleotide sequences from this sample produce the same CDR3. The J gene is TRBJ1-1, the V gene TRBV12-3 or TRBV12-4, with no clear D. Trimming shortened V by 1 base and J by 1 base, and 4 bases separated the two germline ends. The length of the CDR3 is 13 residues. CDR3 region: CASSLGGNTEAFF. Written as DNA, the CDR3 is TGTGCCAGCAGTTTAGGGGGGAACACTGAAGCTTTCTTT.

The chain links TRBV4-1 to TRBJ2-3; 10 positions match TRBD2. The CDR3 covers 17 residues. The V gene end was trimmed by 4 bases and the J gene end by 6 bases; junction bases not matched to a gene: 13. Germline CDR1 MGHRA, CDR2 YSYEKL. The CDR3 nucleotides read TGCGCCAGCAGCCTCGCCAAGGCTAGCGGGGGTATTGATACGCAGTATTTT. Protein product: CASSLAKASGGIDTQYF.

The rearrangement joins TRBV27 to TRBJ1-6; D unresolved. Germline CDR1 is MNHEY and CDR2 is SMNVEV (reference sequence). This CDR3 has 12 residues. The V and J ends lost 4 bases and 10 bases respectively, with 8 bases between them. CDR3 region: CASSYERSPLHF. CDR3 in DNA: TGTGCCAGCAGTTATGAGCGGTCACCCCTCCACTTT.

The CDR3 reads CASSLRQGLDSYGYTF. The CDR3 DNA is TGCGCCAGCAGCTTGAGACAGGGGCTTGATTCCTATGGCTACACCTTC. The rearrangement uses TRBV5-1 and TRBJ1-2; the match to TRBD1 covers 8 bases. Germline CDR1 SGHRS, CDR2 YFSETQ. The CDR3 sequence is 16 residues long. V gave up 1 base and J gave up 4 bases; unmatched junction bases: 9.

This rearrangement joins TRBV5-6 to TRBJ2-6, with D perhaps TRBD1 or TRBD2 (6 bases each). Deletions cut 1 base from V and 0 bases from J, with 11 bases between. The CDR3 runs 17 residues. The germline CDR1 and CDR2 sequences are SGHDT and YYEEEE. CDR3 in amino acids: CASSLRGAISGANVLTF. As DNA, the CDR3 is TGTGCCAGCAGCTTGAGGGGGGCCATCTCTGGGGCCAACGTCCTGACTTTC.

Here the CDR3 DNA reads TGTGCCATCAGTGAGGCGAGGGAGAAGAACACTGAAGCTTTCTTT. Its protein is CAISEAREKNTEAFF. V is TRBV10-3 and J is TRBJ1-1; no reliable D call. From germline, CDR1 is ENHRY and CDR2 SYGVKD. Trimming took 2 bases from V and 1 from J, leaving 11 bases between them. The CDR3 is 15 amino acids.

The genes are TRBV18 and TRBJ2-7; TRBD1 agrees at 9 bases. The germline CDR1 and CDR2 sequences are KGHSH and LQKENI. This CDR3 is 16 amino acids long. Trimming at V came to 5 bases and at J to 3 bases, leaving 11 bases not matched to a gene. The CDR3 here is CASSFLGQGKGYEQYF. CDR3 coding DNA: TGTGCCAGCTCATTTTTGGGACAGGGTAAGGGCTACGAGCAGTACTTC.